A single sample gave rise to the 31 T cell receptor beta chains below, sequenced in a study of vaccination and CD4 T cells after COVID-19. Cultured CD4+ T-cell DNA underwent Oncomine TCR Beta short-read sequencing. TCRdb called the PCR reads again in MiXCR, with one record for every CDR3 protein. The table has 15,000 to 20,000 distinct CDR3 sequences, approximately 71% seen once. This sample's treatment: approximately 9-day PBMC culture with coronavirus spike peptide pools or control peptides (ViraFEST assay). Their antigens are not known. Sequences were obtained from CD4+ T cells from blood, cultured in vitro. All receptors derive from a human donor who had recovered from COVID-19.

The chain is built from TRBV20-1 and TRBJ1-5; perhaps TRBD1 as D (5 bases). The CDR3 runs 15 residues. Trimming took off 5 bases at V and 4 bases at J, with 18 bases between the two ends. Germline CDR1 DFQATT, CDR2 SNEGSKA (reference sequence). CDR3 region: CSAHRSAGLNQPQHF. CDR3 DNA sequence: TGCAGTGCTCACCGATCTGCGGGGCTTAATCAGCCCCAGCATTTT.

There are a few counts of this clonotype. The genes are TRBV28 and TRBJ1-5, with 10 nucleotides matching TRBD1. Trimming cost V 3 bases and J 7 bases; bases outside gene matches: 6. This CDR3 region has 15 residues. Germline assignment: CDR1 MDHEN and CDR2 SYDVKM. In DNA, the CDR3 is TGTGCCAGCAGTTTTTTGGGACAGGGGAACCAGCCCCAGCATTTT. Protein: CASSFLGQGNQPQHF. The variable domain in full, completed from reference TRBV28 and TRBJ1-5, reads DVKVTQSSRYLVKRTGEKVFLECVQDMDHENMFWYRQDPGLGLRLIYFSYDVKMKEKGDIPEGYSVSREKKERFSLILESASTNQTSMYLCASSFLGQGNQPQHFGDGTRLSIL.

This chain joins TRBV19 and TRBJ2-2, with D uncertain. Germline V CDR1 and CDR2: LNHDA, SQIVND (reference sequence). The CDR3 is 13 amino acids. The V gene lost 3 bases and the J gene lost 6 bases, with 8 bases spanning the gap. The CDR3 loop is CASSIWGSGELFF. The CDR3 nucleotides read TGTGCCAGTAGTATTTGGGGATCCGGGGAGCTGTTTTTT.

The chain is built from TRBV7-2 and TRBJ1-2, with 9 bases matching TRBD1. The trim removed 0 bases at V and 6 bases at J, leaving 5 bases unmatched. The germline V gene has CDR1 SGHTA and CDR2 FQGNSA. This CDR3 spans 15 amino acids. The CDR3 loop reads CASSLAVQGADGYTF. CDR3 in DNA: TGTGCCAGCAGCTTAGCGGTACAGGGGGCGGATGGCTACACCTTC.

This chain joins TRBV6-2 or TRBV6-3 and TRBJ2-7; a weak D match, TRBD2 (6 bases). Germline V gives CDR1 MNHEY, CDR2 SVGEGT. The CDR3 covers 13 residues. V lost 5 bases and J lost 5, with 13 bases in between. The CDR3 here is CASSGGRIHEQYF. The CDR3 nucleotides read TGTGCCAGCAGTGGTGGGAGGATCCACGAGCAGTACTTC.

This CDR3 reads CASSPRLLAVRRTDTQYF. The CDR3 DNA is TGTGCCAGCAGCCCTCGCCTACTAGCGGTGAGACGCACAGATACGCAGTATTTT. The chain employs TRBV7-2 and TRBJ2-3; 8 positions agree with TRBD2. The CDR3 length is 18 residues. Looked up from germline, CDR1 is SGHTA and CDR2 is FQGNSA. V lost 5 bases to trimming and J lost 1 base; unmatched junction nucleotides: 14.

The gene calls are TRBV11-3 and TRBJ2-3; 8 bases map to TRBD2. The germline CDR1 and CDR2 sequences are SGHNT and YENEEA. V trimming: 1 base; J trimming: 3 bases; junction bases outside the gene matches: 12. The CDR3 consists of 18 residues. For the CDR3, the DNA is TGTGCCAGCAGCTTAGCTACCTACAGCGGGAGCGGAACAGATACGCAGTATTTT. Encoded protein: CASSLATYSGSGTDTQYF. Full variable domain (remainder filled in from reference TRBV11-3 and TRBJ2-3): EAGVVQSPRYKIIEKKQPVAFWCNPISGHNTLYWYLQNLGQGPELLIRYENEEAVDDSQLPKDRFSAERLKGVDSTLKIQPAELGDSAVYLCASSLATYSGSGTDTQYFGPGTRLTVL.

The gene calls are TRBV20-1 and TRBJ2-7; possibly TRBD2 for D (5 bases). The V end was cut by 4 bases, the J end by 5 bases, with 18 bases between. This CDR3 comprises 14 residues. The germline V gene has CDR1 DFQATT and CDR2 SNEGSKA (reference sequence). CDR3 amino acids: CSATPPSGSDEQYF. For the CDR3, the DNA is TGCAGTGCTACCCCACCCTCGGGGAGCGACGAGCAGTACTTC.

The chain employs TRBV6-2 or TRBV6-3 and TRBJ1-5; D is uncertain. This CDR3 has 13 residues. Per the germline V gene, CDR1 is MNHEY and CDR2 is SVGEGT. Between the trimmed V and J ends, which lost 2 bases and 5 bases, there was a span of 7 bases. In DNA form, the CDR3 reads TGTGCCAGCAGTTACAGCCAATATCAGCCCCAGCATTTT. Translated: CASSYSQYQPQHF.

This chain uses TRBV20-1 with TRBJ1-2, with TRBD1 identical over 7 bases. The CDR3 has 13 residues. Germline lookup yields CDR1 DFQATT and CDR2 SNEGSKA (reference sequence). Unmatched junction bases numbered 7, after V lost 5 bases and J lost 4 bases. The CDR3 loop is CSASRDRSYGYTF. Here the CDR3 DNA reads TGCAGTGCTTCCCGGGACAGATCCTATGGCTACACCTTC.

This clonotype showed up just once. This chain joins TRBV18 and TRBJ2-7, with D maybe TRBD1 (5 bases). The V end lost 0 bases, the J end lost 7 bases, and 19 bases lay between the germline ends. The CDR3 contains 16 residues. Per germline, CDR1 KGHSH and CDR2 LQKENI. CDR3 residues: CASSPPQGPFFSEQYF. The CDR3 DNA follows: TGTGCCAGCTCACCACCCCAGGGCCCCTTTTTTAGTGAGCAGTACTTC.

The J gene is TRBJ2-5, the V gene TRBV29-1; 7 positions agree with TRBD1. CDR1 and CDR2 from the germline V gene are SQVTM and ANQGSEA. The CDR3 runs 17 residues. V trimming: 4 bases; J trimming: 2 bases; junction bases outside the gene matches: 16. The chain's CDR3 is CSVVRRVGQYSQETQYF. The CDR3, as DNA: TGCAGCGTTGTCCGTCGGGTGGGACAGTACTCTCAAGAGACCCAGTACTTC.

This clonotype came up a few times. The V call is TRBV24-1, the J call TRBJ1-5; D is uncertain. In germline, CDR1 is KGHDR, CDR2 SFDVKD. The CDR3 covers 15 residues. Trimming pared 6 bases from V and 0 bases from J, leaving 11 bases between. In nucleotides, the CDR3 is TGTGCCACCAGTCCGTCACACGGTAGCAATCAGCCCCAGCATTTT. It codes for CATSPSHGSNQPQHF.

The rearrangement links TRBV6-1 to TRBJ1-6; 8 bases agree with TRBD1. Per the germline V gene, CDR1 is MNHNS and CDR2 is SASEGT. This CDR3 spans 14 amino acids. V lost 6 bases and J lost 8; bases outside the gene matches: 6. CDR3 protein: CASRSQGAHSPLHF. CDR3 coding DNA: TGTGCCAGCAGAAGTCAGGGGGCACATTCACCCCTCCACTTT.

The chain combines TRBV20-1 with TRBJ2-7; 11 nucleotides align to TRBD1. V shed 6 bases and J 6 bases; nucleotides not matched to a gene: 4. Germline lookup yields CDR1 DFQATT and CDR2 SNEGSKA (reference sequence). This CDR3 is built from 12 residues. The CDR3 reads CSAPDRGREQYF. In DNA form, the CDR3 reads TGCAGTGCCCCGGACAGGGGGCGCGAGCAGTACTTC.

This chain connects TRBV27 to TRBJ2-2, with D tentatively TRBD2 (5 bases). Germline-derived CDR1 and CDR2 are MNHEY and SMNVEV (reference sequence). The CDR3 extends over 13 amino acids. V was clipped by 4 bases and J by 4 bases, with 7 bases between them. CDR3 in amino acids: CASSYGVTGELFF. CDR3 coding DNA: TGTGCCAGCAGTTACGGGGTCACCGGGGAGCTGTTTTTT.

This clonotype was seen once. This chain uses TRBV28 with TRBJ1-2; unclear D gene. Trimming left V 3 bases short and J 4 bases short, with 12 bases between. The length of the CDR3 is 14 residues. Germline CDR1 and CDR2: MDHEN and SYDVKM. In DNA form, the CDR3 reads TGTGCCAGCAGTTTTCGTGGCGGCGGCTATGGCTACACCTTC. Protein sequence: CASSFRGGGYGYTF.

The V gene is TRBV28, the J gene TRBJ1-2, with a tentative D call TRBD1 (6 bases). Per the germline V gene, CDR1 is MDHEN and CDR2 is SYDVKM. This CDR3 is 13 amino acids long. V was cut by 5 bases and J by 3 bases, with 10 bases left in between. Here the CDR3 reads CASSGTSYYGYTF. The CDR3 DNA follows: TGTGCCAGCAGTGGGACATCCTACTATGGCTACACCTTC.

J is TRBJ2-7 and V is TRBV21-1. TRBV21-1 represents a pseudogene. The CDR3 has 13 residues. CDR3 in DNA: TGTGCCAGCAGCAGAGCGGGAGAAGGCGAGCAGTACTTC. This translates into CASSRAGEGEQYF.

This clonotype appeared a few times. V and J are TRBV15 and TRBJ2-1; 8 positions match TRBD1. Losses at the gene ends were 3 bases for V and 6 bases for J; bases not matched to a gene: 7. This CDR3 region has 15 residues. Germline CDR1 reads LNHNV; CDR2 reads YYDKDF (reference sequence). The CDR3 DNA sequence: TGTGCCACCAGCAGGGACAGGGCGTTTAGCAATGAGCAGTTCTTC. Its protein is CATSRDRAFSNEQFF.

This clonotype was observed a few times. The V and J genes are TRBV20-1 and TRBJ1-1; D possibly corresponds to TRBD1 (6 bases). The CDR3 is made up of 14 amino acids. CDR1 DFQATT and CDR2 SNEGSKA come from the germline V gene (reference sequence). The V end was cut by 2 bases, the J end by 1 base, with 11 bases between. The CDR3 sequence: CSARIGGPNTEAFF. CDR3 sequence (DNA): TGCAGTGCTAGAATTGGGGGCCCGAACACTGAAGCTTTCTTT.

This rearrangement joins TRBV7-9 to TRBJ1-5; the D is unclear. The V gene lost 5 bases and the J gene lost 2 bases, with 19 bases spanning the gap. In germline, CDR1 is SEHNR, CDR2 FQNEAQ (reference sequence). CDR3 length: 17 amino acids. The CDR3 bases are TGTGCCAGCAGCCCCTCGGTGGCCCCGCTTGGCAATCAGCCCCAGCATTTT. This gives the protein CASSPSVAPLGNQPQHF.

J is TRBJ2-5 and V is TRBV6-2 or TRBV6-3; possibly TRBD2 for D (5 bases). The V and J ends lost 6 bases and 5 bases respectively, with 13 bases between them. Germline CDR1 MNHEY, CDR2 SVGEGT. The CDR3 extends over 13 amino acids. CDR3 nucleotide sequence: TGTGCCAGCAGCTCGGGTGGGAGCGAGACCCAGTACTTC. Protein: CASSSGGSETQYF.

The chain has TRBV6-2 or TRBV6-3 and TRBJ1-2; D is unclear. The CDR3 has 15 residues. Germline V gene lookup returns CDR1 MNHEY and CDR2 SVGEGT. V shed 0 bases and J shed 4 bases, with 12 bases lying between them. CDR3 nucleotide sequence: TGTGCCAGCAGTTACTCGGGTCGACGGACCTATGGCTACACCTTC. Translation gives CASSYSGRRTYGYTF.

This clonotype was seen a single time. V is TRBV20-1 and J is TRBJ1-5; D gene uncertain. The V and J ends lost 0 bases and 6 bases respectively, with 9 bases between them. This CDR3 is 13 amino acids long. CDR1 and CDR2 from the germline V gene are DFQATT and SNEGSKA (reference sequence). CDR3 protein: CSARDTGIQPQHF. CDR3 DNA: TGCAGTGCTAGAGATACTGGGATTCAGCCCCAGCATTTT.

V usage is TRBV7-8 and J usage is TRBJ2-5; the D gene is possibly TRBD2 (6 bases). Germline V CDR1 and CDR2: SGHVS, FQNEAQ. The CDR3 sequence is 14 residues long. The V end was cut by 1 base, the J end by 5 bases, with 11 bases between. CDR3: CASSLVPSGETQYF. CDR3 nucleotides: TGTGCCAGCAGCTTAGTCCCCAGCGGGGAGACCCAGTACTTC.

The DNA for the CDR3 is TGTGCCAGCAGCCACCGGGACTACCAGGGGACCCAGTACTTC. Its protein product is CASSHRDYQGTQYF. V is TRBV6-2 or TRBV6-3 and J is TRBJ2-5, with 7 nucleotides matching TRBD2. Germline V gives CDR1 MNHEY, CDR2 SVGEGT. CDR3 size: 14 residues. V lost 6 bases, J lost 7 bases, and 11 bases stayed unmatched.

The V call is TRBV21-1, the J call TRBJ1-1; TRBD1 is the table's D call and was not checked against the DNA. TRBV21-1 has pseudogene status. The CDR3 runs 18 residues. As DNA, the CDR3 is TGTGCCAGCAGCAAAGTATCCCCCATCCGGGATCTGAACACTGAAGCTTTCTTT. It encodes CASSKVSPIRDLNTEAFF.

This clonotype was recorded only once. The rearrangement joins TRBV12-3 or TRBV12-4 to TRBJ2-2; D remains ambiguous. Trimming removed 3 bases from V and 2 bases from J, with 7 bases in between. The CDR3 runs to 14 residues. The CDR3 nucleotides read TGTGCCAGCAGTTTTGTAGGTAACACCGGGGAGCTGTTTTTT. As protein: CASSFVGNTGELFF.

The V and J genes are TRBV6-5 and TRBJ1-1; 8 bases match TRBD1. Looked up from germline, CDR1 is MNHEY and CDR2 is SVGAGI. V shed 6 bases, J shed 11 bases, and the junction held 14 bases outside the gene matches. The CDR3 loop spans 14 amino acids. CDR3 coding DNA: TGTGCCAGCAGCTACGATGGGAGCGGACAGGGTGCTTTCTTT. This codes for CASSYDGSGQGAFF.

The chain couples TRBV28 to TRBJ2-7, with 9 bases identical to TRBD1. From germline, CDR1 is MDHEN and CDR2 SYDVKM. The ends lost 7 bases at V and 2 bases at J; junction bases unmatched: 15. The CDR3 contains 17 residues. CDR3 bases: TGTGCCAGCACCCTGGGACAGGGCTACTTCGGAACCTACGAGCAGTACTTC. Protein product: CASTLGQGYFGTYEQYF.